This TCR beta chain originates from a study of blood T cell repertoires in COVID-19. Study at large: The samples span acute and convalescent COVID-19 from the United States, Italy and Spain. The cDNA or gDNA used as material had been derived from T cells, B-cell-depleted T cells, or PBMCs.

As originally analysed: How many nucleated cells were present was estimated from reference gene primer amplification. Assay used: immunoSEQ multiplex PCR; TCRdb lists only in-frame clones, some missing. That table gives V, J and clone size, and the DNA gave D and trimming. The sample shows about 190,000 clones, 89% of them seen only once. Germline CDR1 is SEHNR and CDR2 is FQNEAQ (reference sequence). V trimming: 5 bases; J trimming: 9 bases; junction bases outside the gene matches: 7. This CDR3 region has 14 residues. The TCR sequence derives from a middle-aged man with acute or convalescent COVID-19. V usage is TRBV7-9 and J usage is TRBJ1-6; 7 bases line up with TRBD1. The material sequenced was peripheral blood. As DNA, the CDR3 is TGTGCCAGCAGCGGAGGGGGACAGTTTTCACCCCTCCACTTT. Residues: CASSGGGQFSPLHF.